This T cell receptor (beta chain) is from a study of read filtering for tumor transcriptome and immune sequencing. About the research overall: By R-ISS, stages I, II and III held about 8, 15 and 7 patients. Whole-transcriptome libraries were prepared after DNase treatment. Whole-study findings and limits: Even smaller IR-seq throughput identified most shared clonotypes. In IR-seq, single-read clonotypes were about 80% of clonotypes but approximately 3.5% of reads.

There are many counts of this clonotype. Its specificity is not known. The library was built from about 400 ng RNA with molecular barcoded adaptors for alpha/delta and beta/gamma chains. TCRdb ran MiXCR on the reads and lists one entry per CDR3 protein. The profile shows 100,000 to 150,000 distinct CDR3 sequences, 10% to 15% of them singletons. This CDR3 contains 15 residues. Germline V CDR1 and CDR2: SGDLS, YYNGEE. The V end was cut by 3 bases, the J end by 2 bases, with 12 bases between. What was sequenced was a population of CD138-negative cells sorted from bone marrow. This receptor was taken from a donor at least 40 years old with multiple myeloma. The rearrangement uses TRBV9 and TRBJ2-1; D gene unclear. CDR3 nucleotide sequence: TGTGCCAGCAGCGCCCAGACTGCCGCCTACAATGAGCAGTTCTTC. Encoded protein: CASSAQTAAYNEQFF.